The rows below give T cell receptor beta chains drawn from one sample of a study of T cells in tuberculosis. Using immunoSEQ multiplex PCR, the repertoire was profiled, and TCRdb retains in-frame clones only, with some absent. The data hold roughly 60,000 clones, with approximately 81% observed a single time. Material for sequencing was CD1b-GMM tetramer-negative cells sorted from PBMCs. Receptors were obtained from an adult woman with latent tuberculosis. CDR3s include the opening cysteine and the closing phenylalanine or tryptophan. Fields, in order: D gene, V gene, clone size, J gene, CDR3 DNA, CDR3 protein. The D gene is left open where the match is weak. Not every row has a clone size; where given, it reads once, few, many or a size class.

.,TRBV6-5,few,TRBJ2-3,TGTGCCAGCAGACTCGCTATAACGAGGGCAGATACGCAGTATTTT,CASRLAITRADTQYF
TRBD1,TRBV27,.,TRBJ1-6,TGTGCCAGCAGCTACCGCGGGACAGGGTTTAATTCACCCCTCCACTTT,CASSYRGTGFNSPLHF
.,TRBV5-1,.,TRBJ1-3,TGCGCCAGCAGCCCGGTGCCCCTGGGAGGCACCATATATTTT,CASSPVPLGGTIYF
TRBD1,TRBV7-2,.,TRBJ2-3,TGTGCCAGCAGCCCCCGACAGGGTGGCCCAGATACGCAGTATTTT,CASSPRQGGPDTQYF
.,TRBV9,.,TRBJ2-1,TGTGCCAGCAGCGGTGGGCCCAGCTCCTACAATGAGCAGTTCTTC,CASSGGPSSYNEQFF
TRBD1,TRBV5-1,.,TRBJ2-2,TGCGCCAGCTCAAGGGGACAGGGAGTGGCCGGGGAGCTGTTTTTT,CASSRGQGVAGELFF
.,TRBV19,.,TRBJ1-5,TGTGCCAGCCTGCCCTCAGGGAGGGGGAATCAGCCCCAGCATTTT,CASLPSGRGNQPQHF
.,TRBV7-9,.,TRBJ2-1,TGTGCCAGCAACCTACGACAGTCTTCCTACAATGAGCAGTTCTTC,CASNLRQSSYNEQFF
.,TRBV7-2,.,TRBJ1-5,TGTGCCAGCAGCCCATCAGGGAAGGAGTCTCAGCCCCAGCATTTT,CASSPSGKESQPQHF
.,TRBV2,.,TRBJ2-3,TGTGCCAGCAATACGGGAGTGGCAGATACGCAGTATTTT,CASNTGVADTQYF